This entry concerns a single TCR beta chain. Its antigen is unidentified. These data come from a study of T cells expressing NK-cell markers. At the level of the study: The authors derived TCR beta repertoires from sorted CD3+CD56+NKG2C+, CD3+CD56+NKG2C- and CD3+CD56-NKG2C+ T cells. In the group of eight sequenced donors, seven were HCMV-seropositive and one was seronegative.

There are 15 residues in the CDR3. Germline CDR1 is SQVTM and CDR2 is ANQGSEA. Study-level findings and limits: Clarity on HCMV specificity was lacking for the expanded NKG2C+ T cell clones.

With the 5' RACE reads reprocessed, TCRdb shows one record per CDR3 protein and no DNA. With 550,000 to 600,000 distinct CDR3 sequences in the sample, the ten largest clones hold approximately 3.6%. This clonotype originated in a young man in good health. The chain employs TRBV29-1 and TRBJ2-4; there is no DNA to check the TCRdb D call of TRBD1. Sequencing was carried out using blood T cells: a sorted CD56 or NKG2C T cell subset, CD4+ or CD8+ T cells, or bulk PBMC T cells (not recorded which). CDR3 loop: CSVVARVRSKNIQYF.